This TCR beta chain emerged from a study of tumor-infiltrating T cells and Merkel cell polyomavirus (dated by TCRdb to 2015 to 2018). At the level of the whole study: In Merkel cell carcinoma patients, the study investigated CD8+ T cells specific for the Merkel cell polyomavirus KLL epitope. Most whole-tumor samples were approximately 25-micron curls cut from formalin-fixed, paraffin-embedded tissue blocks. Patients presented at varying disease stages and were followed for a median of around 2.9 years, with a range of 1. TRB sequencing covered KLL-tetramer-sorted cells from blood or tumor-infiltrating lymphocytes in 14 to 15 samples, plus 12 matched whole-tumor samples. Patients received varied, non-standardized therapies including chemotherapy, radiation and immunotherapies. In the whole study, one tumor sample was a frozen nodal tumor digest, and another tumor sample was a flash-frozen core biopsy of a metastasis.

Worth noting for this clone: Its antigen target is currently unknown. No quality values exist for individual bases; no much larger clone is one base distant.

Library preparation was by the immunoSEQ multiplex PCR assay. Genomic DNA extraction, TRB sequencing and normalization were carried out by Adaptive Biotechnologies (Seattle, WA). From the authors' description of their analysis: Clonality was computed as one minus Shannon entropy of productive TRB sequences normalized by log2 of unique productive sequences. To identify KLL-specific clonotypes in tumors, TCRbeta CDR3 amino acid sequences were matched against the sequences from the tetramer-sorted sample of each patient. As stored in TCRdb, this immuneACCESS dataset retains in-frame rearrangements with V and J assigned. A fraction of the clones does not appear; measured against another copy, unresolved V genes explain less than half of the discrepancy, and the remainder lacks a known reason. That table furnishes V, J and clone size, whereas the DNA furnished D and trimming. The sample contains about 25,000 clones, approximately 90% of them found a single time. The ten biggest clones cover more than 2.5% of the sample.

The full study reports these points: The study examined just one viral epitope, so T cells targeting other Merkel cell polyomavirus epitopes were not captured. More unique KLL-specific clonotypes in tumors (5-108 vs 0-3) was associated with a significant MCC-specific survival advantage (P = 0.0051). Significantly improved MCC-specific survival was associated with a higher fraction of KLL-specific T cells within tumors (1.9-18% versus roughly 0-0.14%). KLL-specific TRB repertoires proved diverse and largely private: among 390 or so unique sequences, only one clonotype was public, and a couple of patients shared that clonotype. The small sample size of the study (n ≈ twelve patients) is a limitation.

By immunohistochemistry, the tumors of all patients showed robust positive staining for Merkel cell polyomavirus Large T antigen. Approximately twelve Merkel cell carcinoma patients were included, each with robust KLL-tetramer+ populations (above 0.04% of CD8+ T cells) in blood and/or cultured TIL. All patients were Caucasian, with a median age of approximately 60 years and a range of about 50 to 80 years. Lymph node tumors were analyzed for patients with unknown primaries who presented with nodal disease, or when insufficient primary tissue was available. V is clipped by 0 bases and J by 0 bases, and the sequence between their germline boundaries is 8 bases long. From the cysteine up to the phenylalanine, the CDR3 has a length of 16 residues. The kept DNA is CDR3 alone, 48 bases in frame from the first base. In the germline V gene, CDR1 corresponds to SGHDN and CDR2 to FVKESK.

This TCR came from a man in his fifties with Merkel cell carcinoma. The receptor chain draws on TRBV14 and TRBJ2-2; no confident D gene assignment can be made. The sample comprised lymph node tissue. The CDR3: CASSQDGATNTGELFF. The DNA sequence reads TGTGCCAGCAGCCAAGACGGAGCTACGAACACCGGGGAGCTGTTTTTT.